The clone carrying this T cell receptor (beta chain) has ten or more counts. Antigen specificity is unknown. This entry comes from a study of CD8 T cells in ankylosing spondylitis. 5'-RACE, quantitative and with molecular barcodes, yielded the TCR beta libraries. TCRdb independently ran MiXCR on the 5' RACE reads; one entry per CDR3 protein. Here the sample spans 700,000 or so distinct CDR3 sequences, around a fifth being singletons. The CDR3 length is 15 residues. V lost 1 base, J lost 4 bases, and 4 bases stayed unmatched. The germline V gene has CDR1 MGHRA and CDR2 YSYEKL. Whole-study results and caveats: Clones linked with disease were CD8+ and fairly uncommon in the peripheral blood. According to the report, clones linked to the disease were significantly enriched in matched synovial fluid samples taken from ankylosing spondylitis patients. Several of the motif variants were reported before in synovial fluid and blood from reactive arthritis. Among TCR beta sequences, a motif of under ten highly homologous variants appeared characteristic of ankylosing spondylitis blood.

The receptor was derived from a male donor with ankylosing spondylitis. This chain uses TRBV4-1 with TRBJ2-7; TRBD1 matches 10 bases. Material for sequencing was blood, either unsorted or a sorted T cell fraction (not recorded which). The DNA of the CDR3 is TGCGCCAGCAGCCAAGGGACAGGGGGGACATACGAGCAGTACTTC. Amino acid sequence: CASSQGTGGTYEQYF.